This TCR beta chain emerged from a study of shared clonotypes between healthy human individuals (dated by TCRdb to 2020 to 2022). Study-wide context: The cohort included a few men and a couple of women between 18 and 49 years of age. To increase sequencing depth and limit assay-specific biases, TCR repertoire library preparation and sequencing were carried out by different laboratories using diverse techniques. Each donor's leukapheresis produced roughly between roughly 0.85 and 9.5 billion PBMCs. Per donor, three plates each were used for CD4 naive and CD4 memory, two for CD8 naive, and one for CD8 memory. To estimate repertoire size and how much clonotype sharing occurs between individuals, the study deeply sequenced the blood TCR repertoires of five healthy adults.

Of note for this clone: This clone's antigen is unknown. No much larger clonotype is one base removed from it; base qualities were not supplied.

V and J are trimmed by 1 base and 6 bases, and the gene matches miss 6 bases of the junction. Counted from cysteine to phenylalanine, this CDR3 has 16 amino acids. Here the CDR3 DNA is all that survives: 48 bases in frame from base 1. Via the germline V gene, CDR1 is SGHVS and CDR2 FQNEAQ. Donors were healthy HIV-negative adults with no recently reported acute infections or vaccinations. All donors were Caucasian adults living in Nashville, Tennessee, USA. CD4+ T cells were enriched by magnetic negative selection, after which naive cells were positively selected on CD45RA and the negative fraction was taken as the memory subset. After blood collection by leukapheresis, PBMCs were isolated using Ficoll-Histopaque density gradient centrifugation and then cryopreserved in the vapor phase of liquid nitrogen. Analytical flow cytometry was used to check the purity and quantity of every magnetically sorted T cell population. Genomic DNA was isolated from every sorted fraction and measured by UV absorbance on a Nanodrop 2000c.

The paper as a whole reports these results and caveats: Across a handful of donors, approximately 4.6% of naive CD4, roughly 3.5% of naive CD8, 2.3% of memory CD4, and under 0.45% of memory CD8 clonotypes were shared. Naive subsets generally had larger estimated clonotype richness than memory subsets. The small number of donors limited the genetic and exposure-history diversity represented. Sampling was restricted to blood, and TCR repertoires in tissues likely differ from the TCR repertoires found in blood. Pairwise subsampling indicated that sequencing depth was expected to affect the degree of clonotype sharing among donors. Incomplete sequencing was indicated by rarefaction of sorted-subset datasets, despite the large sequencing depth. Compared with non-shared clonotypes, clonotypes shared by all four sorted-subset donors had higher generation probabilities.

Using the deep immunoSEQ assay, TCR CDR3 regions were amplified from genomic DNA by multiplex PCR. For each cell subset, the extracted genomic DNA was distributed evenly across all wells of several immunoSEQ 96-well plates, and each plate served as one replicate. For sorted subsets, each replicate PCR was loaded with about 0.2 ug genomic DNA, equivalent to 25,000 to 30,000 T cell genomes. Purified libraries were measured with a Qubit 3.0 fluorometer, size-checked on a Bioanalyzer 2100, and measured again with the KAPA Library Quantification kit. Every immunoSEQ 96-well plate was sequenced on a dedicated single-read 150-cycle Illumina NextSeq 550 flow cell. The source study handled its data this way. The immunoSEQ output contained only junctional sequences without quality scores, so filtering could not match that applied to full-length reads. Sequences were annotated with PyIR, a Python wrapper for IgBLAST v1.9, using IMGT germline references to assign V/J genes and CDR3. Any read was removed if the V/J assignment was weak (E-value above 1e-6), the CDR3 was missing, or the read contained stop codons, out-of-frame junctions, or ambiguous translated residues. V3J clonotypes were defined by identical inferred V gene, J gene, and CDR3 amino acid sequence. To compute the percentage overlap between repertoires, the number of shared unique clonotypes was divided by the size of the smaller repertoire. Three approaches were used to assess repertoire richness: RTK rarefaction, the Chao1 estimator, and Recon v2.1 estimates of unobserved clonotypes. For all TCRbeta clonotypes obtained by the gDNA method from a few donors, generation probabilities were computed with OLGA. In its TCRdb copy, this immuneACCESS table keeps in-frame sequences only and misses some clones. Where compared with another copy, unresolved V genes explain less than half of these, and the others have no known cause. V and J calls and clone size are as listed in that table; D and trimming were resolved from the DNA. The sample contains under 650,000 clones, approximately 95% of them found a single time. The ten largest make up about 0.054% of the sample.

The chain links TRBV7-8 with TRBJ2-2; TRBD1 fits 9 bases in the junction. Sequenced material: naive CD4+ T cells sorted from blood. The cell subset or site label, read with the paper, signifies: CD45RA+ positively selected. This TCR came from a woman aged 25 to 39 in good health. Here the CDR3 is given as CASSLVLGQGSGELFF. In nucleotide form, the sequence is TGTGCCAGCAGCTTAGTCTTGGGACAGGGATCCGGGGAGCTGTTTTTT.